This TCR beta chain was observed in a study of early T cells in non-severe SARS-CoV-2 infection. Study-wide background: Chains were unpaired, as sequencing was done on bulk RNA from unsorted whole blood. General study findings and limits: The VDJdb matching leaned toward anti-spike CD8 responses and overlooked private and CD4 specificities.

Individual cDNA molecules were tagged with unique molecular identifiers, the study reported. Each CDR3 protein is one row after TCRdb ran MiXCR on the 5' RACE reads. The sample includes 80,000 to 95,000 distinct CDR3 sequences, around 17% of them seen just once. With regard to this clonotype: Its matching antigen is unknown.

V lost 4 bases and J 7 bases, leaving 7 bases between the germline ends. The CDR3 extends over 12 amino acids. Germline CDR1 and CDR2: LNHDA and SQIVND (reference sequence). The rearrangement joins TRBV19 to TRBJ2-2, with D uncertain. The material was whole blood, obtained at baseline. This TCR derives from an adult who was a healthcare worker with PCR-confirmed SARS-CoV-2 infection or an uninfected control (not recorded which). CDR3 DNA: TGTGCCAGTAGTAAAAACCTCGGGGAGCTGTTTTTT. It yields the protein CASSKNLGELFF.